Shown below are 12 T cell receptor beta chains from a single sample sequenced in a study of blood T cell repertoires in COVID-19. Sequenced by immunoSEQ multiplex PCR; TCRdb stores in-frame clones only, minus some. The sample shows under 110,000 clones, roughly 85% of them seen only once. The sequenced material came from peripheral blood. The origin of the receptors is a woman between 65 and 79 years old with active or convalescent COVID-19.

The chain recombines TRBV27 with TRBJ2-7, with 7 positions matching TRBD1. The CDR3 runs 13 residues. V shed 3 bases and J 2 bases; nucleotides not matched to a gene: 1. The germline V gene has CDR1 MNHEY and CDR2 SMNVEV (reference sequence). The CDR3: CASSFQGAYEQYF. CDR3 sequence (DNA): TGTGCCAGCAGTTTCCAGGGGGCCTACGAGCAGTACTTC.

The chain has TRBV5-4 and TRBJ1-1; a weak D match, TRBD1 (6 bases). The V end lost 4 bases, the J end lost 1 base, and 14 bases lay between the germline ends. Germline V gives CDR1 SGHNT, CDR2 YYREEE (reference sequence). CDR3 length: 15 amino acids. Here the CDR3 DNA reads TGTGCCAGCAGCGCATGGGGGGGGCGGAACACTGAAGCTTTCTTT. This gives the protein CASSAWGGRNTEAFF.

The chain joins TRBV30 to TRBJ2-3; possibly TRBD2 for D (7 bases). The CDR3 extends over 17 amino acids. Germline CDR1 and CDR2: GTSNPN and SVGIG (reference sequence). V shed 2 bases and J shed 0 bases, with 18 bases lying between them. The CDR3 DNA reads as TGTGCCTGGAGTAAGAGGGGGGGATCCCTCAGCACAGATACGCAGTATTTT. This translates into CAWSKRGGSLSTDTQYF.

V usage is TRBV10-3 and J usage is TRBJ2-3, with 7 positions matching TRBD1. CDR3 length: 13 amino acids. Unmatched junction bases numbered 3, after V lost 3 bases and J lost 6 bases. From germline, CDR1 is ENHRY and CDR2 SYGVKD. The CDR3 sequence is CAISDQGVDTQYF. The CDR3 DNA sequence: TGTGCCATCAGTGATCAGGGGGTTGATACGCAGTATTTT.

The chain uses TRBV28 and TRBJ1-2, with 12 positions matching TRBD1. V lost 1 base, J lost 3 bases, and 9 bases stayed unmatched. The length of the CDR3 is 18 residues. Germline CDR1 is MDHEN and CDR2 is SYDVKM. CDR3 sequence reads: CASSLLGTGGGIYYGYTF. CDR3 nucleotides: TGTGCCAGCAGTTTATTAGGGACAGGGGGCGGAATTTACTATGGCTACACCTTC.

The CDR3 reads CASSLAGDGYEQYF. DNA for the CDR3: TGCGCCAGCAGCTTGGCCGGGGATGGCTACGAGCAGTACTTC. The chain uses TRBV5-1 and TRBJ2-7; a possible D gene is TRBD2 (5 bases). The CDR3 sequence is 14 residues long. Per the germline V gene, CDR1 is SGHRS and CDR2 is YFSETQ. Trimming stripped 0 bases from V and 3 bases from J, with 10 bases between.

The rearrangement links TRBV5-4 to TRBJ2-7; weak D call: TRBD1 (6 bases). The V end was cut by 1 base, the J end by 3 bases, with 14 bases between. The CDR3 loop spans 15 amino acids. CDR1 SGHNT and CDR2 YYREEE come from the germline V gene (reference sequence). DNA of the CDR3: TGTGCCAGCAGCTTGCAAACAGGGATCCACTACGAGCAGTACTTC. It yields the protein CASSLQTGIHYEQYF.

The CDR3 nucleotides are TGTGCCATCAGTGGGTCAGGGGGGGGCAATCAGCCCCAGCATTTT. The encoded protein is CAISGSGGGNQPQHF. This chain uses TRBV10-3 with TRBJ1-5, with TRBD1 identical over 7 bases. CDR1 and CDR2 (germline): ENHRY, SYGVKD. V was pared by 4 bases and J by 2 bases, with 5 bases of the junction left unmatched. The CDR3 covers 15 residues.

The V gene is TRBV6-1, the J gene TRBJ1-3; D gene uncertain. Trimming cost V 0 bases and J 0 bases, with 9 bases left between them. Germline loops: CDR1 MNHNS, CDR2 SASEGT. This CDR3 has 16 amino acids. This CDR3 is CASSEAIVSSGNTIYF. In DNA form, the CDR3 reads TGTGCCAGCAGTGAAGCGATAGTGAGCTCTGGAAACACCATATATTTT.

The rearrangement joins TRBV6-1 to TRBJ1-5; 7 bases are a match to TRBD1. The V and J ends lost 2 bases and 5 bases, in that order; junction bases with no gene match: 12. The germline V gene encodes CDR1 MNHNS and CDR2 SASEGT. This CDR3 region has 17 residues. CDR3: CASSEMGVTGFHQPQHF. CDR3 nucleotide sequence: TGTGCCAGCAGTGAAATGGGGGTGACAGGGTTCCATCAGCCCCAGCATTTT.

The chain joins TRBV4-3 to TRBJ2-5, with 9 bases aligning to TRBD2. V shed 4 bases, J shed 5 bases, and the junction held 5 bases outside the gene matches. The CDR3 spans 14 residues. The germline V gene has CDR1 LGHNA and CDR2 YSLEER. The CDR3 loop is CASSRGGGEETQYF. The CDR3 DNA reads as TGCGCCAGCAGCCGTGGCGGGGGGGAGGAGACCCAGTACTTC.

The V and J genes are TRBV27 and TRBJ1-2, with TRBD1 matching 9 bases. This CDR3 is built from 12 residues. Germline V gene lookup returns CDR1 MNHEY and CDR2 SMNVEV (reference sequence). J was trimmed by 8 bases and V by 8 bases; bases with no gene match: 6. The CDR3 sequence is CASRDRVRGYTF. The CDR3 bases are TGTGCCAGCCGGGACAGGGTCAGAGGCTACACCTTC.